Sequencing of this T cell receptor (beta chain) was carried out in a study of early T cells in non-severe SARS-CoV-2 infection. The overall study: The chains were unpaired, and the sequenced material was bulk RNA from unsorted whole blood.

In the library, individual cDNA molecules carried attached unique molecular identifiers. TCRdb reprocessed the 5' RACE reads via MiXCR and lists one record per CDR3 protein. The sample has tens of thousands of distinct CDR3 sequences; about 10% are singletons. Study conclusions and caveats: Matching with VDJdb favored anti-spike CD8 responses (missing private and CD4 specificities).

A word on this clonotype: No antigen is known for it.

This CDR3 has 15 amino acids. Germline CDR1 SGHNT, CDR2 YYREEE (reference sequence). V lost 3 bases, J lost 2 bases, and 4 bases stayed unmatched. This specimen consisted of whole blood, obtained at baseline. The J gene is TRBJ2-3, the V gene TRBV5-4; 9 bases are shared with TRBD2. This TCR was recovered from an adult who was a healthcare worker with PCR-confirmed SARS-CoV-2 infection or an uninfected control (not recorded which). CDR3 bases: TGTGCCAGCAGCTCCGTAGCGGGAGCCACAGATACGCAGTATTTT. Translation: CASSSVAGATDTQYF.